The table lists the clone carrying this TCR beta chain with a few counts. What it recognizes is unknown. Russia was home to the donors, healthy Caucasian individuals aged about 6 to 90. The source of the sample is a study of blood T cells in healthy people across ages. Study results and caveats: The unknown donor CMV status may have confounded expanded clonotype changes. Significant beta diversity loss was already apparent by age 40, declining roughly linearly.

For the second PCR, which ran for 7 to 11 cycles, a sample-barcoded 5' primer and a J-beta primer mix were used. MiXCR, applied by TCRdb to the 5' RACE reads, yields one record per CDR3 protein. This sample has hundreds of thousands of distinct CDR3 sequences, with roughly 21% found just once. The trim removed 7 bases at V and 7 bases at J, leaving 16 bases unmatched. Germline CDR1 and CDR2: SGHRS and YFSETQ. This CDR3 has 17 amino acids. This TCR was recovered from an older man in good health. Sequenced input: blood. The J gene is TRBJ2-1, the V gene TRBV5-1; the match to TRBD2 covers 11 bases. The CDR3: CASGWSNTSGSGNEQFF. Here the CDR3 DNA reads TGCGCCAGCGGCTGGTCAAACACTAGCGGGAGTGGGAATGAGCAGTTCTTC.